The 7 T cell receptor beta chains below come from one sample, sequenced in a study of Ad26.COV2.S vaccination and SARS-CoV-2 variants. The treatment here: some 19 received Ad26.COV2.S at low or high dose, single or two shots; several received placebo; per-sample allocation not given. The samples were gathered on day 63 after the first injection of vaccine or placebo. TCRdb's copy holds only in-frame clones and misses some; the assay was immunoSEQ multiplex PCR. The table lists nearly 400,000 clones, 70% to 90% of them singletons, with 1.5% to 2% in the top ten. The source was peripheral blood, collected in a trial of Ad26.COV2.S vaccine versus placebo. The receptors derive from a person aged 18 to 65 who received the Ad26.COV2.S COVID-19 vaccine or a placebo.

The chain uses TRBV7-9 and TRBJ2-7; TRBD1 matches at 9 bases. Trimming took 7 bases from V and 6 from J; bases not matched to a gene: 10. Germline assignment: CDR1 SEHNR and CDR2 FQNEAQ (reference sequence). This CDR3 region has 14 residues. This chain's CDR3 is CASNQRQGVGEQYF. DNA for the CDR3: TGTGCCAGCAACCAACGACAGGGGGTGGGCGAGCAGTACTTC.

The V call is TRBV24-1, the J call TRBJ2-1, with 9 bases lining up with TRBD2. J gave up 9 bases and V 5 bases, and 10 bases lay outside the gene matches. This CDR3 region has 15 residues. Germline V CDR1 and CDR2: KGHDR, SFDVKD. CDR3 sequence (DNA): TGTGCCACCAGTGCCTTAGCGGGAGCCGGTGCTGAGCAGTTCTTC. Protein: CATSALAGAGAEQFF.

This clone has just one count. This sequence joins TRBV6-5 and TRBJ1-2; D may be TRBD1 (6 bases). Trimming took off 0 bases at V and 4 bases at J, with 12 bases between the two ends. Germline values: CDR1 MNHEY, CDR2 SVGAGI. CDR3 length equals 15 residues. Here the CDR3 DNA reads TGTGCCAGCAGTTACTCTTACAGGGCGTCCTATGGCTACACCTTC. It translates to CASSYSYRASYGYTF.

The V gene is TRBV10-2, the J gene TRBJ2-3; tentatively, D is TRBD1 (5 bases). The CDR3 length is 14 residues. CDR1 and CDR2 from the germline V gene are WSHSY and SAAADI. Between the trimmed V and J ends, which lost 3 bases and 8 bases, there was a span of 15 bases. DNA for the CDR3: TGCGCCAGCAGTGACCAGTCGGGTAGGGGTACGCAGTATTTT. It translates to CASSDQSGRGTQYF.

The chain recombines TRBV7-2 with TRBJ2-1, with D unclear. This CDR3 contains 15 residues. With 1 base removed from V and 8 bases from J, the gap between germline ends came to 15 bases. CDR1 is SGHTA, CDR2 FQGNSA, per germline. The CDR3 DNA reads as TGTGCCAGCAGCTTAGATGGTAATAGGGTCGATGAGCAGTTCTTC. As protein: CASSLDGNRVDEQFF.

J is TRBJ2-1 and V is TRBV19; 7 bases map to TRBD1. CDR1 and CDR2 (germline): LNHDA, SQIVND (reference sequence). With V trimmed by 1 base and J by 3 bases, 3 bases remained unmatched. The CDR3 extends over 15 amino acids. The CDR3 sequence: CASSIAGTVYNEQFF. The CDR3 DNA reads as TGTGCCAGTAGTATAGCCGGGACAGTCTACAATGAGCAGTTCTTC.

The V and J genes are TRBV6-1 and TRBJ1-6, with D maybe TRBD1 (6 bases). CDR3 length: 15 amino acids. Germline CDR1 and CDR2: MNHNS and SASEGT. Trimming shortened V by 3 bases and J by 4 bases, and 10 bases separated the two germline ends. The CDR3 reads CASSDQQGYNSPLHF. CDR3 DNA sequence: TGTGCCAGCAGTGATCAACAGGGTTATAATTCACCCCTCCACTTT.